This T cell receptor (beta chain) derives from a study of blood T cell repertoires in COVID-19. Study overall: T cells, B-cell-depleted T cells, or PBMCs supplied cDNA or gDNA.

The CDR3 runs 14 residues. The germline V gene encodes CDR1 LGHDT and CDR2 YNNKEL (reference sequence). Trimming removed 4 bases from V and 3 bases from J; junction bases left unmatched: 6. Sequencing used immunoSEQ multiplex PCR; TCRdb keeps in-frame clones, though not all of them. The top ten hold 12% of the sample, which has 280,000 or so clones, approximately 91% seen once. The chain joins TRBV3-1 (or the pseudogene TRBV3-2) to TRBJ2-7; 7 nucleotides line up with TRBD1. Sequencing was done on a sample of peripheral blood. This receptor was taken from an older woman with acute or convalescent COVID-19. The CDR3 region is CASSPRQGNYEQYF. In DNA, the CDR3 is TGTGCCAGCAGCCCCCGACAGGGAAACTACGAGCAGTACTTC.